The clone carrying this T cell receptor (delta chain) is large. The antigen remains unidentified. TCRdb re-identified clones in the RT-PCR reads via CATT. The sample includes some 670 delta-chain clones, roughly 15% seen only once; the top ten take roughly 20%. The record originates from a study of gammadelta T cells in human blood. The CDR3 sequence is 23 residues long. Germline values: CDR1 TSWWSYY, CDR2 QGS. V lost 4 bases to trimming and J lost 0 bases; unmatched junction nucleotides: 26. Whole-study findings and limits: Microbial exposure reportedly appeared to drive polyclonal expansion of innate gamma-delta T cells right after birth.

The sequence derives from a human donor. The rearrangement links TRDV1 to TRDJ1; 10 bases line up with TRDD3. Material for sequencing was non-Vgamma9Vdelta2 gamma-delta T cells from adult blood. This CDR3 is CALGGNPIPNLVLGDFNTDKLIF. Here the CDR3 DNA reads TGTGCTCTTGGGGGTAACCCAATTCCTAACCTAGTACTGGGGGATTTTAACACCGATAAACTCATCTTT.